The sequence of this T cell receptor (beta chain) was determined in a study of Graves' ophthalmopathy and Graves' hyperthyroidism. Beta-chain TCR CDR3 regions were amplified from RNA transcripts. First-round RT-PCR relied on HTBI primers, and a second-round multiplex PCR came next. TCRdb ran MiXCR on the multiplex PCR reads and lists one entry per CDR3 protein. The sample carries around 670,000 distinct CDR3 sequences, around 40% recorded once. The study enrolled ophthalmopathy donors with moderate-to-severe activity, CAS ≥3, NOSPECS ≥4 and duration under 3 months. Orbital computed tomography, together with clinical symptoms, serum thyroxine, TRAb and thyroid ultrasound, was used for diagnosis. PBMCs originated in approximately 9.2 ml of fresh peripheral blood. Per germline, CDR1 ENHRY and CDR2 SYGVKD. The CDR3 contains 13 residues. With 4 bases clipped from V and 1 base from J, the junction kept 0 bases outside the gene matches.

Turning to this clonotype: A much larger clone differs by one base, so this may be a read error.

The V call is TRBV10-3, the J call TRBJ2-5; 7 positions agree with TRBD1. Source material: peripheral blood. The receptor was derived from an adult man with Graves' ophthalmopathy. The DNA for the CDR3 is TGTGCCATCAGTGGGGACAGCCAAGAGACCCAGTACTTC. It encodes CAISGDSQETQYF.